This T cell receptor beta chain was documented in a study of T cell responses to AZD1222 COVID-19 vaccine. TCRdb's table, derived via immunoSEQ multiplex PCR, lists solely in-frame clones and lacks some. Of 170,000 or so clones in the sample, 90% were seen once. The V and J ends lost 5 bases and 6 bases respectively, with 13 bases between them. This CDR3 spans 13 amino acids. Germline loops: CDR1 MDHEN, CDR2 SYDVKM. V usage is TRBV28 and J usage is TRBJ1-2; possible D gene TRBD1, 5 bases. The TCR originated in an adult in good health. Specimen: peripheral blood, collected on day 0 of AZD1222 vaccination. In DNA form, the CDR3 reads TGTGCCAGCAGTGAAACAGGAAGGCATGGCTACACCTTC. Its translation is CASSETGRHGYTF.